This TCR beta chain came from a study of CD8 T cells in Susac syndrome. RNA amounts of roughly 0.45 to 1 ug underwent reverse transcription with random hexamers. In TCRdb, the immunoSEQ multiplex PCR reads were re-called with MiXCR into one record per CDR3 protein. Seen here are tens of thousands of distinct CDR3 sequences, roughly nine tenths observed once, and the top ten hold less than 0.6%. V was pared by 0 bases and J by 13 bases, with 9 bases between. This CDR3 has 11 amino acids. Germline V gene sequence: CDR1 SEHNR, CDR2 FQNEAQ (reference sequence). This clonotype was counted a few times. This receptor was obtained from a human donor with multiple sclerosis. Sequences were obtained from CD8+ T cells from PBMCs. The chain uses TRBV7-9 and TRBJ1-1; D gene ambiguous. CDR3 region: CASSLATVGFF. The CDR3, as DNA: TGTGCCAGCAGCTTAGCCACCGTCGGTTTCTTT.